This entry describes one TCR beta chain. The antigen it binds to is not known. No much larger clone exists at a distance of one base, and base qualities are not known. The data derive from a study of T-cell reconstitution after alpha-beta-depleted transplantation in children (dated by TCRdb to about 2016). Study-level background: T-cell immune reconstitution after TCRalphabeta/CD19-depleted allogeneic hematopoietic cell transplantation in children was quantitatively tracked in the study by means of TCR repertoire profiling. Results the study describes overall, beyond this receptor: Over the following months the frequencies of hyperexpanded clones went down, and after one year T-cell counts and TCRbeta diversity were mostly credited to newly produced T cells. The apparently early recovery of alphabetaT-cell counts about two months after transplant reportedly depended on only several hundred rapidly expanded clones that came from non-depleted graft cells. The high TCRbeta diversity at day 60 in some patients was ascribed to recipient T cells and intrathymic progenitors that had survived conditioning.

Libraries were built with PCR. The instrument was an Illumina HiSeq 2500. TCR libraries were prepared with molecular barcoding, using unique molecular identifiers to normalize TCRbeta repertoire quantification. TCRdb itself trimmed the public reads at Q25 with fastp, ran MiXCR and retained productive beta chains. Rows are combined by CDR3 protein, so each entry shows the most common genes and DNA. This sample has hundreds of thousands of distinct CDR3 sequences in its table, and roughly 8.2% of those were observed once. The ten top clones hold 9.1% of the sample. This specimen's treatment or condition label, per the study, means: allogeneic hematopoietic cell transplantation with graft depleted of TCRalphabeta T cells and CD19 B cells. The children who served as transplant recipients had been given grafts of TCRalphabeta/CD19-depleted allogeneic hematopoietic cells. This clonotype originated in a female patient under 10 years old who had a stem cell transplant for Fanconi anemia, so the T cells may come from the graft donor. The sequenced sample was peripheral blood, obtained 360 days after TCRalphabeta/CD19-depleted stem cell transplant.

The CDR3 is CASSSLAGGLTHTDTQYF. The bases are TGCGCCAGCAGCTCTTTGGCGGGGGGGCTCACTCACACAGATACGCAGTATTTT. The chain links TRBV5-1 with TRBJ2-3; 9 central nucleotides agree with TRBD2. The cysteine opens and the phenylalanine closes a CDR3 of 18 amino acids. The CDR3 DNA has 54 bases and is translated from base 1. The germline V gene encodes CDR1 SGHRS and CDR2 YFSETQ. Ends trimmed: V by 3 bases, J by 2 bases; bases unmatched to a gene: 13.